What follows are 21 T cell receptor beta chains derived from one specimen sequenced in a study of blood T cell repertoires in COVID-19. The data were produced by immunoSEQ multiplex PCR, yet TCRdb's version contains in-frame clones alone and is incomplete. The sample has 85,000 to 110,000 clones; less than 90% are singletons. Sequenced input: peripheral blood. These receptors originate from a human donor in a cohort sampled during active COVID-19.

The chain couples TRBV4-2 to TRBJ2-3; D might be TRBD2 (6 bases). With 1 base removed from V and 1 base from J, the gap between germline ends came to 12 bases. The CDR3 contains 16 residues. CDR1 and CDR2 from the germline V gene are LGHNA and YNFKEQ. CDR3 nucleotides: TGTGCCAGCAGCCAAGCCACCGGCGGGGGCACAGATACGCAGTATTTT. Protein sequence: CASSQATGGGTDTQYF.

This clone was seen a single time. The V call is TRBV7-3, the J call TRBJ2-5, with D possibly matching TRBD2 (6 bases). V lost 3 bases, J lost 0 bases, and 11 bases lay in between. The CDR3 is 15 amino acids. Germline V lookup: CDR1 SGHTA, CDR2 FQGTGA. The CDR3 protein is CASSFNGGNQETQYF. CDR3 in DNA: TGTGCCAGCAGCTTTAACGGGGGAAACCAAGAGACCCAGTACTTC.

The CDR3, as DNA: TGTGCCAGCAGCTGGCAGGGAAACACTGAAGCTTTCTTT. This encodes CASSWQGNTEAFF. The genes are TRBV7-6 and TRBJ1-1; D might be TRBD1 (5 bases). There are 13 residues in the CDR3. V lost 4 bases to trimming and J lost 2 bases, with 8 bases between them. The germline V gene encodes CDR1 SGHVS and CDR2 FNYEAQ.

V usage is TRBV11-2 and J usage is TRBJ1-2; possibly TRBD1 for D (5 bases). Germline assignment: CDR1 SGHAT and CDR2 FQNNGV. This CDR3 region has 12 residues. Deletions cut 5 bases from V and 4 bases from J, with 8 bases between. The CDR3 region has the DNA TGTGCCAGCAGCCCGGGGGGCTATGGCTACACCTTC. Its translation: CASSPGGYGYTF.

This clone showed up just a few times. The CDR3 sequence: CASKTGQEKLNTEAFF. Written as DNA, the CDR3 is TGTGCCAGTAAGACGGGACAGGAGAAATTGAACACTGAAGCTTTCTTT. The chain is built from TRBV19 and TRBJ1-1, with 8 bases aligning to TRBD1. J was trimmed by 0 bases and V by 7 bases; bases with no gene match: 10. This CDR3 has 16 residues. Germline CDR1 and CDR2: LNHDA and SQIVND (reference sequence).

The CDR3 reads CASSSGVQETQYF. In DNA, the CDR3 is TGTGCCAGCAGTAGCGGGGTCCAAGAGACCCAGTACTTC. The gene calls are TRBV28 and TRBJ2-5; TRBD2 agrees at 7 bases. CDR3 size: 13 residues. Trimming took 5 bases from V and 1 from J; bases not matched to a gene: 1. Germline CDR1 and CDR2: MDHEN and SYDVKM.

The chain recombines TRBV15 with TRBJ2-7; 9 bases agree with TRBD1. Per germline, CDR1 LNHNV and CDR2 YYDKDF (reference sequence). V gave up 5 bases and J gave up 2 bases; unmatched junction bases: 4. The CDR3 spans 14 residues. DNA for the CDR3: TGTGCCACCAGCCGGGACAGGGCAACCTACGAGCAGTACTTC. Protein: CATSRDRATYEQYF.

The chain combines TRBV28 with TRBJ2-2; 15 bases are a match to TRBD2. Trimming removed 4 bases from V and 0 bases from J; junction bases left unmatched: 6. This CDR3 has 19 residues. Germline CDR1 MDHEN, CDR2 SYDVKM. For the CDR3, the DNA is TGTGCCAGCAGTTCCCCAGGGACTAGCGGGGGGCCGAACACCGGGGAGCTGTTTTTT. Translation: CASSSPGTSGGPNTGELFF. Full variable domain (outside the CDR3, taken from reference TRBV28 and TRBJ2-2): DVKVTQSSRYLVKRTGEKVFLECVQDMDHENMFWYRQDPGLGLRLIYFSYDVKMKEKGDIPEGYSVSREKKERFSLILESASTNQTSMYLCASSSPGTSGGPNTGELFFGEGSRLTVL.

The V gene is TRBV7-2, the J gene TRBJ1-6; the D gene is possibly TRBD1 (5 bases). The V and J ends lost 11 bases and 2 bases respectively, with 13 bases between them. CDR1 and CDR2 (germline): SGHTA, FQGNSA. CDR3 size: 14 residues. CDR3 amino acids: CAPSWGAYNSPLHF. The DNA for the CDR3 is TGTGCCCCCTCGTGGGGGGCCTATAATTCACCCCTCCACTTT.

V is TRBV15 and J is TRBJ2-5, with 8 bases identical to TRBD2. Germline CDR1 reads LNHNV; CDR2 reads YYDKDF (reference sequence). J was trimmed by 4 bases and V by 6 bases; bases with no gene match: 7. The CDR3 is 14 residues long. The CDR3 reads CATSPGGAGETQYF. CDR3 bases: TGTGCCACCAGTCCCGGGGGGGCGGGAGAGACCCAGTACTTC.

This chain uses TRBV10-1 with TRBJ1-4; no reliable D call. V dropped 0 bases and J dropped 4 bases, with 6 bases sitting between them. The CDR3 contains 14 residues. Germline V gene sequence: CDR1 WNHNN, CDR2 SYGVQD (reference sequence). In DNA, the CDR3 is TGCGCCAGCAGTGAGTCACAGCTTAATGAAAAACTGTTTTTT. Encoded protein: CASSESQLNEKLFF.

V gene TRBV18 combines with J gene TRBJ1-1, with TRBD1 identical over 7 bases. This CDR3 is 14 amino acids long. Germline V lookup: CDR1 KGHSH, CDR2 LQKENI. Unmatched junction bases numbered 5, after V lost 3 bases and J lost 4 bases. The CDR3 nucleotides read TGTGCCAGCTCACCCCGACAGGGTCCCACTGAAGCTTTCTTT. Protein sequence: CASSPRQGPTEAFF.

The chain's CDR3 is CASSPQAGRSGNTIYF. DNA of the CDR3: TGTGCCAGCAGCCCCCAAGCAGGGCGCTCTGGAAACACCATATATTTT. The genes are TRBV7-6 and TRBJ1-3; the D gene is possibly TRBD1 (5 bases). Trimming shortened V by 5 bases and J by 0 bases, and 14 bases separated the two germline ends. Germline-derived CDR1 and CDR2 are SGHVS and FNYEAQ. CDR3 length: 16 amino acids.

This clone was observed once. CDR3 protein: CASSAPRGPQHF. CDR3 nucleotides: TGTGCCAGCAGTGCCCCGCGGGGGCCCCAGCATTTT. This chain links TRBV28 with TRBJ1-5; no definite D call. The V gene lost 5 bases and the J gene lost 9 bases, with 11 bases spanning the gap. The CDR3 runs to 12 residues. CDR1 and CDR2 from the germline V gene are MDHEN and SYDVKM.

The chain joins TRBV7-3 to TRBJ1-2; 8 bases match TRBD1. The CDR3 loop spans 14 amino acids. Trimming cost V 5 bases and J 8 bases; bases outside gene matches: 10. Germline CDR1 SGHTA, CDR2 FQGTGA. The CDR3, as DNA: TGTGCCAGCAGCCCCGCTCAGGGGGCGGGCGGCTACACCTTC. Residues: CASSPAQGAGGYTF.

V is TRBV6-5 and J is TRBJ2-2; D might be TRBD1 (6 bases). The CDR3 is made up of 13 amino acids. The germline gives CDR1 MNHEY, CDR2 SVGAGI. With 6 bases removed from V and 4 bases from J, the gap between germline ends came to 9 bases. The CDR3 nucleotides are TGTGCCAGCAGCAGGGGAACCACCGGGGAGCTGTTTTTT. This gives the protein CASSRGTTGELFF.

The chain is built from TRBV9 and TRBJ1-2; D is unclear. Germline V lookup: CDR1 SGDLS, CDR2 YYNGEE. The CDR3 is 13 residues long. V was pared by 0 bases and J by 5 bases, with 8 bases between. CDR3 region: CASSVDGRYGYTF. CDR3 coding DNA: TGTGCCAGCAGCGTAGACGGGAGATATGGCTACACCTTC.

The genes are TRBV20-1 and TRBJ1-5; 8 bases fit TRBD1. This CDR3 comprises 20 residues. With V trimmed by 3 bases and J by 0 bases, 19 bases remained unmatched. Germline V lookup: CDR1 DFQATT, CDR2 SNEGSKA (reference sequence). The chain's CDR3 is CSASAQGASRQLYSNQPQHF. CDR3 sequence (DNA): TGCAGTGCTAGTGCGCAGGGGGCTTCAAGGCAGCTGTATAGCAATCAGCCCCAGCATTTT.

The chain combines TRBV9 with TRBJ1-2; 8 bases fit TRBD1. Germline V lookup: CDR1 SGDLS, CDR2 YYNGEE. This CDR3 is 14 amino acids long. Germline trimming cut 0 bases from V and 4 bases from J; bases unmatched to any gene: 2. CDR3 DNA sequence: TGTGCCAGCAGCGTAGATGGGACAGGCTATGGCTACACCTTC. Translation gives CASSVDGTGYGYTF.

This chain joins TRBV28 and TRBJ1-6; D possibly corresponds to TRBD1 (6 bases). Germline CDR1 MDHEN, CDR2 SYDVKM. V lost 3 bases, J lost 9 bases, and 9 bases lay in between. CDR3 length equals 13 residues. DNA of the CDR3: TGTGCCAGCAGTTTGCCAGGGGCTTCACCCCTCCACTTT. It specifies CASSLPGASPLHF.

The chain has TRBV5-5 and TRBJ2-7; D possibly corresponds to TRBD2 (5 bases). Trimming shortened V by 0 bases and J by 0 bases, and 10 bases separated the two germline ends. Germline loops: CDR1 SGHKS, CDR2 YYEKEE (reference sequence). The CDR3 consists of 15 residues. The CDR3 here is CASSLGGSSSYEQYF. The DNA of the CDR3 is TGTGCCAGCAGCTTGGGAGGGTCTAGCTCCTACGAGCAGTACTTC.